What follows are 30 T cell receptor beta chains derived from one specimen sequenced in a study of human T cells and chemical hapten exposure. TCRdb redid the calling of the RACE reads with MiXCR, one entry per CDR3 protein. The data show 60,000 to 70,000 distinct CDR3 sequences, around 9.9% seen once. As to time point: pre-sensitization, week 0. Treatment reported: therapeutic diphenylcyclopropenone sensitization with weekly scalp DPC. This material consisted of whole blood, taken in connection with sensitization to the hapten diphenylcyclopropenone (DPC). These receptors originate from a woman in her forties or fifties with alopecia areata. Some clones in this sample may be carry-over from other donors' samples.

This clonotype was observed many times. V usage is TRBV9 and J usage is TRBJ1-1, with D tentatively TRBD1 (5 bases). The CDR3 runs 13 residues. Germline V gene lookup returns CDR1 SGDLS and CDR2 YYNGEE. Between the trimmed V and J ends, which lost 7 bases and 2 bases, there was a span of 12 bases. The CDR3 is CASGRGPNTEAFF. In nucleotides, the CDR3 is TGTGCCAGCGGGAGGGGCCCCAACACTGAAGCTTTCTTT.

This clonotype was recorded many times. CDR3 protein: CSVGLQGKETEAFF. The CDR3 coding sequence is TGCAGCGTTGGCCTACAGGGGAAGGAGACTGAAGCTTTCTTT. The chain couples TRBV29-1 to TRBJ1-1; TRBD1 aligns across 7 bases. In germline, CDR1 is SQVTM, CDR2 ANQGSEA. The CDR3 length is 14 residues. V was pared by 4 bases and J by 5 bases, with 10 bases of the junction left unmatched.

In its sample, this clonotype was seen a few times. V gene TRBV6-4 combines with J gene TRBJ2-1; 7 bases are a match to TRBD1. The V gene's germline CDR1 is MRHNA and CDR2 SNTAGT. The CDR3 has 14 amino acids. Trimming removed 6 bases from V and 5 bases from J; junction bases left unmatched: 7. CDR3 nucleotides: TGTGCCAGCAGCCGGGACAGAGAGAACAATGAGCAGTTCTTC. Protein sequence: CASSRDRENNEQFF.

The table lists this clonotype with a few counts. The chain recombines TRBV21-1 with TRBJ1-5; TRBD1 is the table's D call and was not checked against the DNA. TRBV21-1 is a listed pseudogene. The CDR3 is 14 amino acids. The CDR3 nucleotides read TGTGCCAGCAGCCCCCGGTGCAGCAATCAGCCCCAGCATTTT. Its protein product is CASSPRCSNQPQHF.

This clonotype was detected ten times or more. This rearrangement joins TRBV7-3 to TRBJ2-1, with D unclear. V dropped 3 bases and J dropped 5 bases, with 11 bases sitting between them. CDR1 SGHTA and CDR2 FQGTGA come from the germline V gene. This CDR3 has 14 residues. This CDR3 reads CASSFYPGNNEQFF. In DNA, the CDR3 is TGTGCCAGCAGCTTTTACCCTGGAAACAATGAGCAGTTCTTC.

The chain uses TRBV5-6 and TRBJ2-7; 11 bases are shared with TRBD2. The germline CDR1 and CDR2 sequences are SGHDT and YYEEEE. The CDR3 is made up of 15 amino acids. The V gene end was trimmed by 1 base and the J gene end by 7 bases; junction bases not matched to a gene: 7. CDR3 coding DNA: TGTGCCAGCAGCTTGCCACCGGGACTAGCGGAAGAGCAGTACTTC. It codes for CASSLPPGLAEEQYF.

This clonotype was recorded many times. The rearrangement links TRBV11-2 to TRBJ2-7; D may be TRBD1 or TRBD2 (6 bases each). Trimming took 5 bases from V and 4 from J, leaving 15 bases between them. Per the germline V gene, CDR1 is SGHAT and CDR2 is FQNNGV. CDR3 length: 14 amino acids. CDR3: CASSRGAVSYEQYF. The DNA for the CDR3 is TGTGCCAGCAGCAGGGGGGCAGTCTCATACGAGCAGTACTTC.

The sample holds many counts of this clonotype. This sequence joins TRBV12-3 or TRBV12-4 and TRBJ2-7; TRBD2 might be the D (6 bases). Trimming pared 3 bases from V and 2 bases from J, leaving 14 bases between. The CDR3 runs to 15 residues. CDR3 bases: TGTGCCAGCAGTTTTCGGGGGTCCACCACCTACGAGCAGTACTTC. This gives the protein CASSFRGSTTYEQYF.

This clonotype was seen a few times. This rearrangement joins TRBV7-8 to TRBJ2-5, with 8 nucleotides matching TRBD2. CDR1 is SGHVS, CDR2 FQNEAQ, per germline. This CDR3 spans 15 amino acids. V was clipped by 1 base and J by 4 bases; unmatched bases: 5. CDR3 loop: CASSLDGRDRETQYF. The CDR3 region has the DNA TGTGCCAGCAGCTTAGACGGGAGGGACCGAGAGACCCAGTACTTC.

In this sample, this clonotype turned up many times. J is TRBJ2-1 and V is TRBV19; 11 bases fit TRBD2. The germline V gene has CDR1 LNHDA and CDR2 SQIVND (reference sequence). The V gene end was trimmed by 7 bases and the J gene end by 6 bases; junction bases not matched to a gene: 5. The CDR3 covers 14 residues. CDR3 bases: TGTGCCAGTAAGGGGCTAGCGGGAGGCAATGAGCAGTTCTTC. It yields the protein CASKGLAGGNEQFF.

Ten or more counts support this clonotype. The chain uses TRBV4-2 and TRBJ2-1; the D is unclear. Germline V gene sequence: CDR1 LGHNA, CDR2 YNFKEQ. This CDR3 is 14 amino acids long. Trimming took 0 bases from V and 7 from J, leaving 10 bases between them. CDR3 loop: CASSQEARWNEQFF. The DNA of the CDR3 is TGTGCCAGCAGCCAAGAGGCTAGATGGAATGAGCAGTTCTTC.

The table lists this clonotype with many counts. The rearrangement uses TRBV4-3 and TRBJ2-1; 7 bases are shared with TRBD1. The CDR3 contains 16 residues. Germline V gives CDR1 LGHNA, CDR2 YSLEER. The V and J ends lost 1 base and 2 bases, in that order; junction bases with no gene match: 5. The CDR3 reads CASSQVGQGAYNEQFF. CDR3 in DNA: TGCGCCAGCAGCCAAGTCGGGCAGGGGGCCTACAATGAGCAGTTCTTC.

This clonotype was seen more than once but under ten times. The chain uses TRBV27 and TRBJ2-7; the match to TRBD2 covers 11 bases. This CDR3 spans 15 amino acids. The J segment lost 4 bases and the V segment lost 5 bases, leaving 7 bases of the junction unmatched. Per the germline V gene, CDR1 is MNHEY and CDR2 is SMNVEV (reference sequence). The CDR3 region has the DNA TGTGCCAGCAGTAGGAAGACTAGCGGGATTTACGAGCAGTACTTC. Protein product: CASSRKTSGIYEQYF.

This clonotype was detected a few times. The rearrangement joins TRBV4-3 to TRBJ2-7, with a weak D call TRBD1 (7 bases). The germline gives CDR1 LGHNA, CDR2 YSLEER. With 0 bases removed from V and 3 bases from J, the gap between germline ends came to 21 bases. The CDR3 loop spans 18 amino acids. CDR3 sequence: CASSQEWVRRGLNYEQYF. CDR3 nucleotide sequence: TGCGCCAGCAGCCAAGAATGGGTAAGGAGGGGGCTTAACTACGAGCAGTACTTC.

At least ten counts were recorded for this clonotype. The chain links TRBV6-6 to TRBJ1-2; tentatively, D is TRBD1 (5 bases). Germline V gives CDR1 MNHNY, CDR2 SVGAGI (reference sequence). The length of the CDR3 is 14 residues. V lost 2 bases and J 5 bases, leaving 12 bases between the germline ends. CDR3 nucleotide sequence: TGTGCCAGCAGTTACCAGGCAGGGCTGTATGGCTACACCTTC. It translates to CASSYQAGLYGYTF.

In this sample, this clonotype turned up many times. The rearrangement uses TRBV5-1 and TRBJ1-1; D is possibly TRBD1 (5 bases). Germline V gives CDR1 SGHRS, CDR2 YFSETQ. The CDR3 extends over 14 amino acids. V was trimmed by 1 base and J by 7 bases, leaving 14 bases between them. The CDR3 DNA follows: TGCGCCAGCAGCTTGTACGTCGGACACAGTGAAGCTTTCTTT. Translated: CASSLYVGHSEAFF.

In this sample, this clonotype turned up a few times. The chain joins TRBV7-9 to TRBJ2-5; D is unclear. The V end lost 5 bases, the J end lost 5 bases, and 6 bases lay between the germline ends. The CDR3 consists of 11 residues. From germline, CDR1 is SEHNR and CDR2 FQNEAQ (reference sequence). In DNA form, the CDR3 reads TGTGCCAGCAGCCGTACGGAGACCCAGTACTTC. Translated: CASSRTETQYF.

This clonotype was observed a handful of times. The chain carries TRBV9 and TRBJ2-2, with D perhaps matching TRBD1 (6 bases). Between the trimmed V and J ends, which lost 7 bases and 5 bases, there was a span of 15 bases. Germline V gene lookup returns CDR1 SGDLS and CDR2 YYNGEE. This CDR3 has 14 residues. As DNA, the CDR3 is TGTGCCAGCCTTGATTCAGGGGCGACCGGGGAGCTGTTTTTT. As protein: CASLDSGATGELFF.

In the case of this clonotype: This may come from a read error, since a much larger clone is one base off. The V call is TRBV9, the J call TRBJ2-7; possibly TRBD2 for D (6 bases). The CDR3 has 13 amino acids. Between the trimmed V and J ends, which lost 2 bases and 6 bases, there was a span of 12 bases. CDR1 SGDLS and CDR2 YYNGEE come from the germline V gene. In nucleotides, the CDR3 is TGTGCCAGCAGCGTTGGGACTGGCCCCGAGCAGTACTTC. Translated: CASSVGTGPEQYF.

The DNA of the CDR3 is TGTGCCAGCAGCTTAACCAGCCTCGAGGAGCAGTACTTC. This gives the protein CASSLTSLEEQYF. The chain couples TRBV7-9 to TRBJ2-7, with unresolved D. This CDR3 contains 13 residues. Trimming took 2 bases from V and 7 from J, leaving 12 bases between them. Per germline, CDR1 SEHNR and CDR2 FQNEAQ (reference sequence).

This chain links TRBV28 with TRBJ2-7; 9 positions agree with TRBD1. Germline V gene sequence: CDR1 MDHEN, CDR2 SYDVKM. J was trimmed by 0 bases and V by 9 bases; bases with no gene match: 15. CDR3 size: 17 residues. The CDR3 coding sequence is TGTGCCAGTCAATTTTGGCCTGGGACAGGGAGCTCCTACGAGCAGTACTTC. Amino acid sequence: CASQFWPGTGSSYEQYF.

As regards this clonotype: A clone one base away is much larger, so this may be a read error. CDR3 coding DNA: TGTGCCAGCAACCCTCCTGGCGGAGAGACCCAGTACTTC. Translated: CASNPPGGETQYF. V is TRBV9 and J is TRBJ2-5; D is unresolved. Looked up from germline, CDR1 is SGDLS and CDR2 is YYNGEE. Deletions cut 6 bases from V and 4 bases from J, with 13 bases between. This CDR3 region has 13 residues. Supplemented by reference TRBV9 and TRBJ2-5, the full variable domain reads DSGVTQTPKHLITATGQRVTLRCSPRSGDLSVYWYQQSLDQGLQFLIQYYNGEERAKGNILERFSAQQFPDLHSELNLSSLELGDSALYFCASNPPGGETQYFGPGTRLLVL.

The rearrangement joins TRBV7-2 to TRBJ1-5; D call uncertain. Germline CDR1 is SGHTA and CDR2 is FQGNSA. Trimming cost V 4 bases and J 9 bases, with 16 bases left between them. This CDR3 is 14 amino acids long. The CDR3 DNA sequence: TGTGCCAGCAGCTCGAGGAGGGCGGTTAGGCCCCAGCATTTT. Its protein product is CASSSRRAVRPQHF.

This clonotype was detected ten times or more. The chain uses TRBV7-2 and TRBJ2-5; D gene unclear. Trimming took off 3 bases at V and 1 base at J, with 3 bases between the two ends. CDR1 SGHTA and CDR2 FQGNSA come from the germline V gene. There are 12 residues in the CDR3. CDR3 bases: TGTGCCAGCAGCTTTCGCCAAGAGACCCAGTACTTC. This gives the protein CASSFRQETQYF.

This chain joins TRBV2 and TRBJ2-5; perhaps TRBD1 as D (6 bases). CDR3 size: 13 residues. Trimming took 7 bases from V and 5 from J, leaving 14 bases between them. Germline V lookup: CDR1 SNHLY, CDR2 FYNNEI. CDR3 sequence: CASTGGLAETQYF. CDR3 DNA: TGTGCCAGCACTGGGGGCCTGGCGGAGACCCAGTACTTC.

Many counts were recorded for this clonotype. V and J are TRBV5-1 and TRBJ2-7, with a possible D match to TRBD1 (5 bases). This CDR3 has 15 amino acids. The V gene's germline CDR1 is SGHRS and CDR2 YFSETQ. V was cut by 0 bases and J by 1 base, with 11 bases left in between. CDR3 sequence: CASSLALQGSYEQYF. CDR3 sequence (DNA): TGCGCCAGCAGCTTGGCCCTTCAGGGTTCCTACGAGCAGTACTTC.

This clonotype was observed at least ten times. V usage is TRBV5-1 and J usage is TRBJ2-3; TRBD2 might be the D (6 bases). In germline, CDR1 is SGHRS, CDR2 YFSETQ. Trimming stripped 1 base from V and 3 bases from J, with 21 bases between. CDR3 length: 18 amino acids. DNA of the CDR3: TGCGCCAGCAGCTTGTACGCCAGGAGGGGCAAAGGAACAGATACGCAGTATTTT. Translated, it gives CASSLYARRGKGTDTQYF.

This clonotype occurred many times. This chain uses TRBV29-1 with TRBJ2-1; either TRBD1 or TRBD2 may fit D (6 bases each). The CDR3 contains 13 residues. The germline V and J ends were trimmed by 7 bases and 9 bases, with 19 bases remaining between them. The V gene's germline CDR1 is SQVTM and CDR2 ANQGSEA. The CDR3 nucleotides are TGCAGCGCTGCCCGACAGGTCGGGGGTGAGCAGTTCTTC. Translated: CSAARQVGGEQFF.

A few counts support this clonotype. The chain has TRBV25-1 and TRBJ2-1; D is possibly TRBD2 (5 bases). Germline CDR1 is MGHDK and CDR2 is SYGVNS. Trimming left V 2 bases short and J 3 bases short, with 11 bases between. The CDR3 is 15 amino acids. The CDR3: CASSEDGKIYNEQFF. CDR3 coding DNA: TGTGCCAGCAGTGAAGACGGGAAAATCTACAATGAGCAGTTCTTC.

In its sample, this clonotype was seen many times. This chain joins TRBV5-5 and TRBJ2-3; tentative D call: TRBD2 (5 bases). Germline V lookup: CDR1 SGHKS, CDR2 YYEKEE (reference sequence). The CDR3 runs to 15 residues. The V gene lost 0 bases and the J gene lost 0 bases, with 8 bases spanning the gap. In DNA, the CDR3 is TGTGCCAGCAGCTTGGCCGGGGATAGCACAGATACGCAGTATTTT. This codes for CASSLAGDSTDTQYF.